Detailed here is one TCR beta chain. There is no known antigen for this receptor. No qualities accompany the bases; no much larger clone lies one base away. This sample was taken from a study of T cell changes during pregnancy in multiple sclerosis (dated by TCRdb to the late 2010s). Notes on the research overall: In women with multiple sclerosis, the researchers looked at how the T cell repertoire shifted as pregnancy progressed.

From the cysteine through the phenylalanine, the CDR3 covers 19 amino acids. The entry retains the CDR3 DNA only, 57 bases that are in frame from base 1. CDR1 and CDR2, per the germline V gene (reference sequence), are SGHNT and YYREEE. At the junction V is shortened by 2 bases and J by 0 bases, with 20 bases in between. Libraries were made using the immunoSEQ multiplex PCR assay. TCRdb provides this immuneACCESS table in a form limited to in-frame rearrangements. Some clones are lacking; in checked studies, under half of them reflect an unresolved V gene, and why the rest are absent is not known. This sample lists 45,000 to 55,000 clones; 70% to 90% were detected once. The top ten clones comprise less than 2% of the sample.

This specimen consisted of peripheral blood, obtained in the first trimester of pregnancy. The chain couples TRBV5-4 to TRBJ2-2, with TRBD2 perhaps the D gene, on 6 matching bases. The sequence was collected from a female donor with multiple sclerosis, enrolled in a pregnancy study. The sequenced DNA is TGTGCCAGCAGCTTTGGGCGTCCGGGGGAGCCAACGAACACCGGGGAGCTGTTTTTT. Translation gives CASSFGRPGEPTNTGELFF.